Given below is one TCR beta chain in context. Antigen unknown. A read error may produce the germline difference seen at one junction end. The sample is drawn from a study of tumor-infiltrating lymphocytes in primary liver carcinoma. Overall study results and limits: Merely some 7-24% of top clones spanned all five tumor regions.

Unsorted bulk tissue of about 20-31 mg yielded co-extracted RNA and DNA. All patients had surgically resected primary liver carcinoma. Tumor samples all exceeded 85% viable tumor cells. Researchers generated TCR beta cDNA from around 510 ng of total RNA, relying on a constant-region primer. Generation of the TCR beta libraries relied on three nested multiplex PCR rounds using slightly modified ARM-PCR. Investigators reported that the first two PCR rounds, at 10 to 11 cycles each, used TRBV1-TRBV30 forward primers with a C-beta reverse primer. TCRdb redid the calling of the multiplex PCR reads with MiXCR, one entry per CDR3 protein. The sample holds about 210,000 distinct CDR3 sequences, around 81% seen once. The CDR3 sequence is 15 residues long. CDR1 SQVTM and CDR2 ANQGSEA come from the germline V gene.

The sequenced material came from tumor tissue from primary liver carcinoma. This chain links TRBV29-1 with TRBJ2-7, with a tentative D call TRBD1 (5 bases). The TCR comes from a man in his forties or fifties with primary liver carcinoma and hepatitis B virus infection. CDR3 DNA: TGCCGCGTCATTTTTCGACAGCCAGGATCCCACGAGCAGTACTTC. Translated, it gives CRVIFRQPGSHEQYF.